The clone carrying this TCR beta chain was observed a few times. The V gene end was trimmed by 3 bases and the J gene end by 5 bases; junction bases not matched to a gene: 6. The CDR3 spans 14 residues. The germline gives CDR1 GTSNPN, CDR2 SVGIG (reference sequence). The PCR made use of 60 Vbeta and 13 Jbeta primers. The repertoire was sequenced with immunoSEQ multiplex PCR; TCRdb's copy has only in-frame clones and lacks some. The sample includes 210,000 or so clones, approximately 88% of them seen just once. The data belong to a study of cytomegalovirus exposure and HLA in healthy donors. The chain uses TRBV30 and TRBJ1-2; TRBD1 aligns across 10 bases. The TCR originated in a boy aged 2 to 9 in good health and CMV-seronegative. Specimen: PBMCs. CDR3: CAWRTGGAGYGYTF. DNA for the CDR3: TGTGCCTGGAGGACAGGGGGCGCGGGATATGGCTACACCTTC.